What follows are 6 T cell receptor beta chains derived from one specimen sequenced in a study of OX40 agonist ivuxolimab in advanced cancers. Method: immunoSEQ multiplex PCR; TCRdb's copy keeps in-frame clones and lacks some. The repertoire includes some 37,000 clones, roughly 90% of them detected once, and roughly 3.9% sits in the top ten. The input for sequencing was CD4+ or CD8+ T cells sorted from blood, taken in a trial of the OX40 agonist ivuxolimab. The receptors were gathered from an adult with an advanced solid tumor such as melanoma, head and neck, liver or kidney cancer.

The rearrangement uses TRBV11-3 and TRBJ2-5; D gene unclear. V gave up 5 bases and J gave up 5 bases, with 15 bases separating them. The germline CDR1 and CDR2 sequences are SGHNT and YENEEA. The length of the CDR3 is 14 residues. The CDR3, as DNA: TGTGCCAGCAGCCCAGCGACCCACCCGGAGACCCAGTACTTC. Translated, it gives CASSPATHPETQYF.

This sequence joins TRBV7-9 and TRBJ2-7; TRBD1 agrees at 7 bases. Trimming took 8 bases from V and 5 from J; bases not matched to a gene: 6. The length of the CDR3 is 12 residues. Germline assignment: CDR1 SEHNR and CDR2 FQNEAQ (reference sequence). As DNA, the CDR3 is TGTGCCAGCGGCAGGGGGATGAACGAGCAGTACTTC. Protein product: CASGRGMNEQYF.

This clone was seen only a few times. The chain's CDR3 is CASSIEVQPQHF. Here the CDR3 DNA reads TGTGCCAGCAGCATTGAGGTACAGCCCCAGCATTTT. The chain couples TRBV28 to TRBJ1-5; D is ambiguous. The CDR3 runs to 12 residues. Germline values: CDR1 MDHEN, CDR2 SYDVKM. V was clipped by 6 bases and J by 7 bases, with 10 bases between them.

The CDR3 loop is CASSRPGQRFRGVNEKLFF. The CDR3 DNA reads as TGTGCCAGCAGCCGCCCGGGACAGAGGTTCCGCGGGGTTAATGAAAAACTGTTTTTT. The chain is built from TRBV7-8 and TRBJ1-4; 7 bases map to TRBD1. The V segment lost 5 bases and the J segment 4 bases; nucleotides outside the gene matches: 19. The CDR3 extends over 19 amino acids. Germline V CDR1 and CDR2: SGHVS, FQNEAQ.

The chain couples TRBV30 to TRBJ2-1; the D gene is possibly TRBD2 (6 bases). Deletions cut 0 bases from V and 6 bases from J, with 18 bases between. The CDR3 is 16 residues long. The germline V gene has CDR1 GTSNPN and CDR2 SVGIG (reference sequence). The DNA of the CDR3 is TGTGCCTGGAGTGTACGAAGTGGTCTAGCGAGCAATGAGCAGTTCTTC. It codes for CAWSVRSGLASNEQFF.

J is TRBJ2-1 and V is TRBV5-1, with D tentatively TRBD2 (6 bases). CDR1 and CDR2 (germline): SGHRS, YFSETQ. The CDR3 totals 17 residues. The V and J ends lost 2 bases and 3 bases respectively, with 18 bases between them. The CDR3 loop reads CASSLSSSVMHYNEQFF. Written as DNA, the CDR3 is TGCGCCAGCAGCTTATCCTCTAGCGTAATGCACTACAATGAGCAGTTCTTC.